This T cell receptor (beta chain) was sequenced during a study of blood T cells in healthy people across ages (dated by TCRdb to about 2015). Concerning the study at large: In model experiments, roughly one uniquely barcoded TCR beta cDNA molecule per two T cells was captured by template switching. Using deep sequencing normalized with unique cDNA molecular identifiers, the study measured how TCR beta repertoire diversity changes with age. Four age groups were formed from the donors: young (average approximately 16 years), middle-aged (approximately 40), aged (under 70) and long-lived (approximately 78). Using the same blood draw, the study looked at two additional independent replicas of 1 million unique cDNA reads for two donors, one aged 18 to 30 and the other aged 80 or older.

Donors were approximately 42 systemically healthy Caucasian individuals from Russia aged roughly 6 to 100 years. Around 10 milliliters of peripheral blood were collected from each donor into EDTA-treated Vacutainer tubes. PBMCs were isolated by Ficoll-Paque density-gradient centrifugation, with at least 7 million obtained per sample. Total RNA, at least 6 micrograms per sample, was extracted from PBMCs with Trizol reagent. Naive CD45RAhigh/CD27high T cell percentages were measured by flow cytometry on a PBMC aliquot from every donor. This clonotype was seen a handful of times. Its cognate antigen has yet to be identified. The input lacks base qualities; no much larger clone sits a single base away. Library preparation was by 5' RACE. Sequencing instrument: Illumina HiSeq 2500. A second PCR of roughly 7 to 12 cycles was performed with a sample-barcoded 5' primer and a J-beta primer mix. A template-switch 5' adaptor carrying 12 random nucleotides introduced a unique molecular identifier onto each TCR beta cDNA molecule. Each sample yielded at least 3 million CDR3-containing paired-end reads. First-strand cDNA synthesis was performed from all RNA using the Mint cDNA synthesis kit, with priming by a TRBC-specific oligonucleotide. All cDNA was treated with uracil-DNA glycosylase and then went through a first 18-cycle PCR with the universal primers M1SS and BC2_uni_R. Concerning the study's data processing: For normalization, 1 million high-quality reads were randomly selected from each sample, with every read carrying a distinct molecular identifier. Reads with shared molecular identifiers were discarded instead of being binned into consensus sequences. CDR3 identification, clonotype clustering and error correction used MiTCR with a Q25 quality threshold and the strictest error-elimination algorithm. A nonparametric unseen species model with Euler transformation was used to estimate lower-bound total TCR beta diversity. Using fastp at Q25 and MiXCR, TCRdb reprocessed the public reads and kept productive beta chains. Entries that share a CDR3 protein sequence are merged under the most common genes and DNA. The V and J calls reflect TCRdb's pipeline rather than the authors' work. This sample is represented by under 1,100,000 distinct CDR3 sequences; roughly 24% of them were singletons. The top ten clones comprise approximately 0.79% of the sample.

The trim is 4 bases for V and 1 base for J, with a gap of 19 bases between the germline ends. Taken from cysteine to phenylalanine, the CDR3 has 17 residues. CDR3 DNA is the only sequence kept; it has 51 bases, read in frame from the first base. Looking up the germline V gene yields CDR1 SQVTM and CDR2 ANQGSEA. On the study overall, not on this receptor specifically: Total diversity estimates from one million sequenced T cells were considered lower bounds and underestimates. Observed TCR beta diversity per million T cells fell roughly linearly with age, and a significant reduction was already apparent by age around 39. Because donor CMV infection status was unknown, age-related changes in expanded clonotypes were potentially confounded. Observed TCR beta diversity correlated strongly with the percentage of naive T cells measured by flow cytometry. The long-lived group showed more naive CD4+ T cells, fewer expanded clones and increased TCR diversity than the aged group, suggesting age selection. Since profiling was done on bulk unsorted PBMCs, naive and antigen-experienced compartments could not be conclusively compared.

The same sample was also studied in work on T cells of mothers and their children. The second source states: Nine systemically healthy Caucasian individuals, comprising three mothers and their six children, were included as donors. cDNA synthesis consumed the entire amount of extracted RNA, loaded at approximately 1.6 ug RNA in each 15 ul reaction. In the second PCR, sample barcodes and 2-4 random nucleotides were introduced via the M1S primer. More than 8 million TCR beta CDR3 reads were obtained from each mother, and about 3 million reads were obtained from each child. Thymic selection similarly shapes TCR recombination output in related and unrelated pairs, with minor effect from inherited differences. Normalized repertoire overlap was always found to be slightly, but never significantly, higher in related mother-child pairs than in unrelated mother-child pairs. Persistent microchimeric T cell clones were not detected, at a sensitivity of roughly 100 clones per million clonotypes. The study used deep NGS to compare TCR beta repertoires of mothers and children, seeking features distinguishing related mother-child pairs from unrelated individuals. On average, the children were approximately 11 +/- 4 years old, while the mothers were around 42 +/- 4 years old. After adapter ligation with NEBNext reagents, the libraries were sequenced on Illumina HiSeq 2000 with 100+100 nt paired-end reads. To prevent cross-contamination, the mother and child libraries were prepared one month apart and sequenced in separate runs. For each donor, somewhere between roughly 500,000 and 2,100,000 distinct TCR beta clonotypes were identified. Naive TCR beta clonotypes were estimated from low-frequency clonotypes matched to each donor's FACS-determined naive share, without sorting.

The chain was built from TRBV29-1 and TRBJ2-2, with TRBD2 perhaps the D gene, on 6 matching bases. This sequence was found in a girl aged 2-10 years in good health. Sample: blood. Here is the DNA: TGCAGCGTTGCTTTGTCGTGGCGGGATATGAACACCGGGGAGCTGTTTTTT. This gives the protein CSVALSWRDMNTGELFF.